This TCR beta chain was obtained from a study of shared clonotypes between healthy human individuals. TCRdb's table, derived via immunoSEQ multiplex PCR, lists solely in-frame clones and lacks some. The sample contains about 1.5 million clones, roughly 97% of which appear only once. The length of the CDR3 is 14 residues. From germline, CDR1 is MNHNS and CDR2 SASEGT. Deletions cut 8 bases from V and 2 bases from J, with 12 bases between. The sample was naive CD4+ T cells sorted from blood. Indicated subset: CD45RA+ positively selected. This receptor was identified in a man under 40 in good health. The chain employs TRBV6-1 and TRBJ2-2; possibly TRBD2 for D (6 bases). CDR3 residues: CASRRAGNTGELFF. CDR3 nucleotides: TGTGCCAGCCGCAGGGCGGGAAACACCGGGGAGCTGTTTTTT.